The sequence of this T cell receptor beta chain was determined in a study of cytomegalovirus exposure and HLA in healthy donors. General observations from the study: Researchers had no immune exposure information except CMV serostatus available. In a later analysis, at a false discovery rate of 0.05, fewer than 20,000 TCR beta sequences matched HLA alleles.

The PCR ran on 60 Vbeta and 13 Jbeta primers. Sequenced by immunoSEQ multiplex PCR; TCRdb stores in-frame clones only, minus some. This sample yields over 100,000 clones, of which roughly 79% are seen a single time; 7.7% belongs to the top ten. This clone was counted once. No antigen is known for it. The junction shows a germline mismatch at one end, possibly a read error. The TCR sequence derives from a woman aged 45 to 65 in good health and CMV-seropositive. Material: PBMCs.

CDR3: CASSLAGGPGDTQYF. The CDR3 nucleotides are TGTGCCAGCAGCCTAGCGGGAGGGCCAGGAGATACGCAGTATTTT. This chain links TRBV7-7 with TRBJ2-3, with 12 bases lining up with TRBD2. The CDR3 loop spans 15 amino acids. Germline lookup yields CDR1 SSHAT and CDR2 FNYEAQ (reference sequence).